This TCR beta chain is from a study of CD8 T cells in Susac syndrome. V lost 7 bases, J lost 4 bases, and 18 bases lay in between. The germline CDR1 and CDR2 sequences are SQVTM and ANQGSEA. The CDR3 is 14 residues long. Reverse transcription of roughly 0.5 to 1 ug RNA was carried out with random hexamers. An immunoSEQ multiplex PCR amplified TCR beta CDR3 over 54 Vbeta and 13 Jbeta. TCRdb independently ran MiXCR on the immunoSEQ multiplex PCR reads; one entry per CDR3 protein. The sample lists 120,000 to 150,000 distinct CDR3 sequences, approximately 94% occurring once. Sequencing of TCR beta was performed on blood CD8+ T cells and on blood CD4+ T cells.

V usage is TRBV29-1 and J usage is TRBJ2-3; TRBD1 is a possible D gene (8 bases). This clonotype was sampled from a human donor in good health. Sequencing input: CD4+ T cells from PBMCs. The CDR3 reads CSGEGGQGPDTQYF. DNA for the CDR3: TGCAGCGGGGAGGGCGGACAGGGTCCAGATACGCAGTATTTT.